One sample yielded the 15 T cell receptor beta chains listed below, sequenced in a study of shared clonotypes between healthy human individuals. Profiled with immunoSEQ multiplex PCR; TCRdb holds only in-frame clones, not every one. The sample has 2.3 million or so clones, 80% to 95% seen once. Sequenced sample: naive CD4+ T cells from PBMCs. Stated subset: CD45RA+ positively selected. The receptors come from a man younger than 35 in good health. Some clones in this sample may be carry-over from other donors' samples.

The chain joins TRBV2 to TRBJ2-7; 8 bases agree with TRBD2. The V and J ends lost 1 base and 3 bases, in that order; junction bases with no gene match: 5. Germline lookup yields CDR1 SNHLY and CDR2 FYNNEI. This CDR3 has 15 amino acids. The CDR3 loop reads CASSEGTAGVYEQYF. The CDR3, as DNA: TGTGCCAGCAGTGAAGGTACAGCGGGGGTCTACGAGCAGTACTTC.

This clone has a single count. The V call is TRBV6-5, the J call TRBJ2-1; 10 nucleotides agree with TRBD2. From germline, CDR1 is MNHEY and CDR2 SVGAGI. The CDR3 is made up of 15 amino acids. V lost 10 bases, J lost 5 bases, and 11 bases stayed unmatched. CDR3 sequence: CATCKGLANNNEQFF. The CDR3, as DNA: TGTGCCACCTGTAAGGGACTAGCGAATAACAATGAGCAGTTCTTC.

This chain links TRBV6-6 with TRBJ1-3; D is undetermined. There are 13 residues in the CDR3. Germline lookup yields CDR1 MNHNY and CDR2 SVGAGI (reference sequence). Trimming took off 6 bases at V and 0 bases at J, with 6 bases between the two ends. The CDR3 DNA reads as TGTGCCAGCAGAGCCTACTCTGGAAACACCATATATTTT. It codes for CASRAYSGNTIYF.

CDR3 DNA: TGCGCCAGCAGAATAGGACAGGTTAACACTGAAGCTTTCTTT. Protein product: CASRIGQVNTEAFF. The chain has TRBV4-1 and TRBJ1-1; TRBD1 agrees at 7 bases. Losses at the gene ends were 6 bases for V and 2 bases for J; bases not matched to a gene: 6. CDR1 MGHRA and CDR2 YSYEKL come from the germline V gene. This CDR3 is built from 14 residues.

A word on this clone: Other DNA sequences from this sample encode an identical CDR3 as well. The chain recombines TRBV6-6 with TRBJ2-5, with D uncertain. Germline V lookup: CDR1 MNHNY, CDR2 SVGAGI (reference sequence). CDR3 length: 12 amino acids. The germline V and J ends were trimmed by 2 bases and 3 bases, with 4 bases remaining between them. For the CDR3, the DNA is TGTGCCAGCAGTTACCGTGAAGAGACCCAGTACTTC. Translation: CASSYREETQYF.

This clone was seen more than once but under ten times. J is TRBJ1-1 and V is TRBV5-1, with D perhaps matching TRBD1 (5 bases). The CDR3 consists of 14 residues. The germline V and J ends were trimmed by 4 bases and 0 bases, with 10 bases remaining between them. Per germline, CDR1 SGHRS and CDR2 YFSETQ. The CDR3 DNA follows: TGCGCCAGCAGCGCGGGGCTCGTGAACACTGAAGCTTTCTTT. It specifies CASSAGLVNTEAFF.

The chain couples TRBV28 to TRBJ2-2, with 9 positions matching TRBD1. The trim removed 5 bases at V and 6 bases at J, leaving 7 bases unmatched. The germline CDR1 and CDR2 sequences are MDHEN and SYDVKM. The CDR3 extends over 15 amino acids. CDR3 region: CASSIRDRVAGELFF. The CDR3 region has the DNA TGTGCCAGCAGTATAAGGGACAGGGTGGCCGGGGAGCTGTTTTTT.

This rearrangement joins TRBV6-5 to TRBJ1-5, with D hard to call. Trimming shortened V by 2 bases and J by 5 bases, and 13 bases separated the two germline ends. CDR1 MNHEY and CDR2 SVGAGI come from the germline V gene. The CDR3 runs to 15 residues. The CDR3 sequence: CASSYRAFGHQPQHF. CDR3 sequence (DNA): TGTGCCAGCAGTTACCGGGCCTTCGGGCATCAGCCCCAGCATTTT.

The V and J genes are TRBV28 and TRBJ2-2; 14 bases agree with TRBD2. CDR1 MDHEN and CDR2 SYDVKM come from the germline V gene. CDR3 length: 16 amino acids. V was clipped by 6 bases and J by 8 bases; unmatched bases: 8. CDR3 DNA: TGTGCCAGCAGCCCTGGGACTAGCGGGAGATATGGGGAGCTGTTTTTT. It yields the protein CASSPGTSGRYGELFF.

This rearrangement joins TRBV28 to TRBJ2-3, with TRBD2 matching over 14 bases. The CDR3 spans 17 residues. CDR1 is MDHEN, CDR2 SYDVKM, per germline. With 5 bases clipped from V and 14 bases from J, the junction kept 18 bases outside the gene matches. For the CDR3, the DNA is TGTGCCAGCAGTCCTTATCCCGGGACTAGCGGGAGTATACTTCGGTATTTT. This encodes CASSPYPGTSGSILRYF. The full variable domain, in which reference TRBV28 and TRBJ2-3 provide the parts outside the CDR3, is DVKVTQSSRYLVKRTGEKVFLECVQDMDHENMFWYRQDPGLGLRLIYFSYDVKMKEKGDIPEGYSVSREKKERFSLILESASTNQTSMYLCASSPYPGTSGSILRYFGPGTRLTVL.

The chain recombines TRBV19 with TRBJ1-5; D unclear. Per the germline V gene, CDR1 is LNHDA and CDR2 is SQIVND (reference sequence). Between the trimmed V and J ends, which lost 0 bases and 4 bases, there was a span of 7 bases. The CDR3 extends over 14 amino acids. Written as DNA, the CDR3 is TGTGCCAGTAGTATAGACAGGTGGAATCAGCCCCAGCATTTT. Translating it yields CASSIDRWNQPQHF.

This chain connects TRBV18 to TRBJ1-1; 8 nucleotides agree with TRBD1. The V and J ends lost 6 bases and 1 base, in that order; junction bases with no gene match: 4. The CDR3 runs 14 residues. CDR1 is KGHSH and CDR2 is LQKENI in the germline V gene. For the CDR3, the DNA is TGTGCCAGCTCTGGACAGGGCCGGAACACTGAAGCTTTCTTT. This sequence encodes CASSGQGRNTEAFF.

The J gene is TRBJ1-1, the V gene TRBV18, with D perhaps matching TRBD1 (5 bases). Per germline, CDR1 KGHSH and CDR2 LQKENI. Trimming took off 6 bases at V and 0 bases at J, with 17 bases between the two ends. The CDR3 has 16 amino acids. The CDR3: CASSPGSGLLNTEAFF. The DNA of the CDR3 is TGTGCCAGCTCCCCAGGGTCTGGACTACTGAACACTGAAGCTTTCTTT.

The chain is built from TRBV10-3 and TRBJ1-2; tentatively, D is TRBD1 (5 bases). The CDR3 totals 14 residues. Germline lookup yields CDR1 ENHRY and CDR2 SYGVKD. The V and J ends lost 6 bases and 0 bases respectively, with 11 bases between them. This CDR3 is CAIRLTDSNYGYTF. The CDR3 DNA is TGTGCCATCAGACTGACAGATTCTAACTATGGCTACACCTTC.

The chain combines TRBV2 with TRBJ1-1, with D possibly matching TRBD1 (5 bases). Trimming took off 4 bases at V and 2 bases at J, with 11 bases between the two ends. Germline loops: CDR1 SNHLY, CDR2 FYNNEI. CDR3 length: 14 amino acids. CDR3 protein: CASSVGTVNTEAFF. The CDR3 DNA follows: TGTGCCAGCAGTGTAGGGACCGTCAACACTGAAGCTTTCTTT.